This TCR beta chain was recovered during a study of blood T cells in healthy people across ages. Turning to the study itself: The template switching approach captured approximately one barcoded beta molecule for every two T cells.

In its sample, this clonotype was seen many times. The antigen remains unidentified. Study observations and caveats: PBMCs that were unsorted prevented a conclusive naive versus antigen-experienced comparison. No one knew whether donors had CMV, which possibly confounded expanded clonotype changes. Significant beta diversity loss was already apparent by age approximately 42, declining roughly linearly.

Germline V gene lookup returns CDR1 DFQATT and CDR2 SNEGSKA (reference sequence). V was cut by 0 bases and J by 4 bases, with 9 bases left in between. The CDR3 has 13 residues. It was with a sample-barcoded 5' primer and a J-beta primer mix that a second PCR of about 7 to 12 cycles was run. TCRdb used MiXCR to reprocess the 5' RACE reads, holding one entry per CDR3 protein. This table has some 880,000 distinct CDR3 sequences, under 40% appearing once. This chain connects TRBV20-1 to TRBJ1-2; no firm D call. This TCR was sampled from a man aged 18-30 years in good health. Specimen: blood. CDR3 sequence: CSARDRRSYGYTF. The CDR3 DNA reads as TGCAGTGCTAGAGATCGCCGGAGCTATGGCTACACCTTC.